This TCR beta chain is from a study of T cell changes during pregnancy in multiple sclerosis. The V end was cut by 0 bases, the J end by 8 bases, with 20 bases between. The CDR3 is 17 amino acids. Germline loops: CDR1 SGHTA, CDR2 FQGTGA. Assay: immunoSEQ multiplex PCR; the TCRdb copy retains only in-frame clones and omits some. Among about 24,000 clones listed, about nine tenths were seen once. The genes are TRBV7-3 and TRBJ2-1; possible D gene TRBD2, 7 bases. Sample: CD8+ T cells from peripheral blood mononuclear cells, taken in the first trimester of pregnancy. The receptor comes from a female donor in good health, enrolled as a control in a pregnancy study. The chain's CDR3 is CASSLTGGGLLSYEQFF. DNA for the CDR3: TGTGCCAGCAGCTTAACGGGGGGGGGCCTTCTCAGTTATGAGCAGTTCTTC.